This passage covers 18 T cell receptor beta chains from one sample sequenced in a study of blood T cell repertoires in COVID-19. Clones were sequenced by immunoSEQ multiplex PCR, and TCRdb holds only the in-frame ones, with some missing. The sample holds fewer than 40,000 clones, roughly 84% seen once. Material for sequencing was peripheral blood. Receptors originate from a man between 65 and 85 years old with active COVID-19.

CDR3 nucleotides: TGTGCCAGCAGCGGTAGCGGGGGGGCCAACAATGAGCAGTTCTTC. Protein product: CASSGSGGANNEQFF. The rearrangement uses TRBV9 and TRBJ2-1, with 11 nucleotides matching TRBD2. Germline lookup yields CDR1 SGDLS and CDR2 YYNGEE. The ends lost 3 bases at V and 5 bases at J; junction bases unmatched: 4. The CDR3 totals 15 residues.

This chain connects TRBV5-6 to TRBJ1-5; D perhaps matches TRBD1 (5 bases). The CDR3 has 14 residues. V shed 0 bases and J shed 1 base, with 5 bases lying between them. In germline, CDR1 is SGHDT, CDR2 YYEEEE. In DNA form, the CDR3 reads TGTGCCAGCAGCTTGGACAGGAGCAATCAGCCCCAGCATTTT. The encoded protein is CASSLDRSNQPQHF.

The CDR3 nucleotides are TGTGCCTGGAGTGTCCCGCTAAGGACTAGCGGCTACGAGCAGTACTTC. Its translation: CAWSVPLRTSGYEQYF. V is TRBV30 and J is TRBJ2-7, with 10 bases aligning to TRBD2. The germline CDR1 and CDR2 sequences are GTSNPN and SVGIG (reference sequence). Trimming cost V 0 bases and J 3 bases; bases outside gene matches: 8. The CDR3 has 16 amino acids.

The V and J genes are TRBV28 and TRBJ2-1, with D possibly matching TRBD2 (5 bases). CDR1 MDHEN and CDR2 SYDVKM come from the germline V gene. V lost 6 bases and J 10 bases, leaving 10 bases between the germline ends. The CDR3 consists of 11 residues. CDR3 residues: CASSLGGEQFF. The CDR3 region has the DNA TGTGCCAGCAGCCTCGGAGGAGAGCAGTTCTTC.

This chain uses TRBV21-1 with TRBJ2-1; whether TRBD2, the table's D call, matches the DNA was not checked. TRBV21-1 counts as a pseudogene. There are 17 residues in the CDR3. The CDR3 nucleotides are TGTGCCAGCAGCTCGCCCGGGACTAGCGGGTTATACAATGAGCAGTTCTTC. This gives the protein CASSSPGTSGLYNEQFF.

This clone was seen just once. DNA of the CDR3: TGTGCCAGCAGCCCTCACAGGGGGAAGGGCTATGAGCAGTTCTTC. Translating it yields CASSPHRGKGYEQFF. The rearrangement links TRBV7-7 to TRBJ2-1; 8 nucleotides match TRBD1. This CDR3 comprises 15 residues. V lost 5 bases, J lost 8 bases, and 11 bases stayed unmatched. The germline CDR1 and CDR2 sequences are SSHAT and FNYEAQ (reference sequence).

The genes are TRBV18 and TRBJ2-2; TRBD2 matches at 7 bases. This CDR3 has 17 amino acids. Germline V gene lookup returns CDR1 KGHSH and CDR2 LQKENI. V gave up 3 bases and J gave up 5 bases; unmatched junction bases: 12. In DNA form, the CDR3 reads TGTGCCAGCTCACCTCCCCCGGACCCCGGGGGGACCGGGGAGCTGTTTTTT. It is translated as CASSPPPDPGGTGELFF.

J is TRBJ2-1 and V is TRBV11-2; a possible D gene is TRBD2 (6 bases). In germline, CDR1 is SGHAT, CDR2 FQNNGV. Trimming shortened V by 0 bases and J by 1 base, and 13 bases separated the two germline ends. This CDR3 region has 17 residues. The CDR3 DNA sequence: TGTGCCAGCAGCTTAGATGGGCCGGGAGTATCCTACAATGAGCAGTTCTTC. It translates to CASSLDGPGVSYNEQFF.

The chain employs TRBV10-1 and TRBJ2-7; 13 bases align to TRBD2. In germline, CDR1 is WNHNN, CDR2 SYGVQD (reference sequence). This CDR3 region has 17 residues. V lost 8 bases and J lost 2; bases outside the gene matches: 12. The CDR3 DNA reads as TGCGCCAGCCAGGGACTTCCGACTAGCGGGGGGACCTACGAGCAGTACTTC. It is translated as CASQGLPTSGGTYEQYF.

The V and J genes are TRBV7-9 and TRBJ1-4; 9 bases line up with TRBD1. Germline assignment: CDR1 SEHNR and CDR2 FQNEAQ (reference sequence). The V and J ends lost 5 bases and 8 bases, in that order; junction bases with no gene match: 15. The CDR3 runs to 17 residues. CDR3 nucleotide sequence: TGTGCCAGCAGCACGAGGGACAGGGCTCCCGTCGAGGAAAAACTGTTTTTT. Translated: CASSTRDRAPVEEKLFF.

The chain carries TRBV28 and TRBJ2-7, with a weak D call TRBD1 (6 bases). V dropped 3 bases and J dropped 6 bases, with 18 bases sitting between them. Germline values: CDR1 MDHEN, CDR2 SYDVKM. CDR3 length equals 15 residues. The DNA for the CDR3 is TGTGCCAGCAGTTTTAGGAACAGGGATAACCTCGAGCAGTACTTC. Its protein is CASSFRNRDNLEQYF. The full variable domain, in which reference TRBV28 and TRBJ2-7 provide the parts outside the CDR3, is DVKVTQSSRYLVKRTGEKVFLECVQDMDHENMFWYRQDPGLGLRLIYFSYDVKMKEKGDIPEGYSVSREKKERFSLILESASTNQTSMYLCASSFRNRDNLEQYFGPGTRLTVT.

The gene calls are TRBV29-1 and TRBJ2-3; 9 bases agree with TRBD2. Germline CDR1 SQVTM, CDR2 ANQGSEA. The CDR3 length is 15 residues. V lost 2 bases to trimming and J lost 5 bases; unmatched junction nucleotides: 8. As DNA, the CDR3 is TGCAGCGTTGAACTCTATGCGGGAGGGATAGATACGCAGTATTTT. This codes for CSVELYAGGIDTQYF.

This clone has just one count. The rearrangement joins TRBV4-3 to TRBJ2-2; 9 nucleotides align to TRBD2. V dropped 0 bases and J dropped 6; count of bases not matched to a gene: 8. Germline CDR1 reads LGHNA; CDR2 reads YSLEER. The CDR3 loop spans 17 amino acids. Written as DNA, the CDR3 is TGCGCCAGCAGCCAAGACCGGGGCGGGAGGGCCGCCGGGGAGCTGTTTTTT. Translation gives CASSQDRGGRAAGELFF.

The chain employs TRBV28 and TRBJ2-7, with TRBD1 as a possible D gene (6 bases). The germline CDR1 and CDR2 sequences are MDHEN and SYDVKM. The CDR3 loop spans 14 amino acids. Trimming took 6 bases from V and 5 from J, leaving 17 bases between them. CDR3 protein: CASSLVQGAHEQYF. CDR3 DNA sequence: TGTGCCAGCAGCTTGGTACAGGGAGCCCACGAGCAGTACTTC.

The chain links TRBV5-1 to TRBJ2-7; D is possibly TRBD1 (6 bases). This CDR3 comprises 14 residues. The V gene lost 1 base and the J gene lost 5 bases, with 13 bases spanning the gap. Germline CDR1 SGHRS, CDR2 YFSETQ. The CDR3 loop reads CASSLLARGDEQYF. The CDR3 DNA reads as TGCGCCAGCAGCTTGTTGGCCAGGGGCGACGAGCAGTACTTC. The full variable domain, completed using reference TRBV5-1 and TRBJ2-7, is KAGVTQTPRYLIKTRGQQVTLSCSPISGHRSVSWYQQTPGQGLQFLFEYFSETQRNKGNFPGRFSGRQFSNSRSEMNVSTLELGDSALYLCASSLLARGDEQYFGPGTRLTVT.

J is TRBJ1-1 and V is TRBV4-3; D possibly corresponds to TRBD1 (5 bases). CDR3 size: 14 residues. Germline V CDR1 and CDR2: LGHNA, YSLEER. Trimming cost V 0 bases and J 5 bases, with 10 bases left between them. The CDR3 region is CASSQDRVRTEAFF. As DNA, the CDR3 is TGCGCCAGCAGCCAAGACAGGGTGAGGACTGAAGCTTTCTTT.

The chain links TRBV7-2 to TRBJ2-5; 7 nucleotides match TRBD2. The CDR3 length is 13 residues. Germline V gene sequence: CDR1 SGHTA, CDR2 FQGNSA. Germline trimming cut 4 bases from V and 7 bases from J; bases unmatched to any gene: 6. CDR3 in DNA: TGTGCCAGCAGCTCAGACTGGGGGGGGACCCAGTACTTC. Translation: CASSSDWGGTQYF.

The V and J genes are TRBV5-8 and TRBJ2-1; 10 nucleotides match TRBD2. There are 17 residues in the CDR3. Looked up from germline, CDR1 is SGHTS and CDR2 is YDEGEE. The junction had 19 bases not matched to a gene; V was cut back by 10 bases and J by 6 bases. CDR3 sequence reads: CAGRASGRMGRGNEQFF. The CDR3 bases are TGTGCCGGGAGGGCTAGCGGGAGAATGGGGAGAGGCAATGAGCAGTTCTTC.